These T cell receptor beta chains were read from a single sample in a study of T-cell memory formation after mild COVID-19. TCRdb processed the 5' RACE reads anew with MiXCR; each CDR3 protein has one entry. The repertoire holds about 360,000 distinct CDR3 sequences, with approximately 15% as singletons. Specimen: PBMCs or a T cell subset sorted from them (not recorded which). All receptors come from a man aged 18 to 35 who had mild COVID-19 (a few samples of this study predate the infection). Cell type and time point are not known. Both conserved end residues are part of each CDR3. The order of the fields is J gene, V gene, clone size, D gene, CDR3 protein, CDR3 DNA. D genes are given only for firm matches. Rows give clone size only sometimes, using once, few, many, or a class for an expanded clone.

TRBJ1-1	TRBV6-1	few	NA	CASSAAPGGTGRTEAFF	TGTGCCAGCAGTGCTGCTCCCGGGGGGACGGGGAGGACTGAAGCTTTCTTT
TRBJ1-4	TRBV20-1	few	TRBD1	CSARKPGQSNEKLFF	TGCAGTGCAAGAAAACCGGGACAGTCTAATGAAAAACTGTTTTTT
TRBJ1-1	TRBV12-3/TRBV12-4	NA	NA	CASTPGSRAFF	TGTGCCAGCACCCCCGGTTCACGAGCTTTCTTT
TRBJ2-7	TRBV7-2	many	TRBD2	CASSSSGLAYEQYF	TGTGCCAGCAGCAGTTCGGGACTAGCCTACGAGCAGTACTTC
TRBJ2-5	TRBV24-1	few	TRBD1	CATSLTGTDRQETQYF	TGTGCCACCAGCCTAACCGGGACAGACCGTCAAGAGACCCAGTACTTC
TRBJ2-7	TRBV19	few	NA	CASYQDSYFVQYF	TGTGCCAGTTACCAAGACTCCTATTTTGTGCAGTACTTC
TRBJ2-2	TRBV5-1	NA	TRBD1	CASSLGQGSGELFF	TGCGCCAGCAGCTTGGGACAGGGCTCCGGGGAGCTGTTTTTT
TRBJ2-2	TRBV6-5	few	NA	CASSRGSPNTGELFF	TGTGCCAGCAGCAGGGGATCCCCGAACACCGGGGAGCTGTTTTTT
TRBJ1-5	TRBV7-8	NA	TRBD1	CASSPGTGPLHF	TGTGCCAGCAGCCCCGGGACAGGGCCCTTGCATTTT
TRBJ1-1	TRBV7-9	NA	TRBD1	CASSKRTGYSTEAFF	TGTGCCAGCAGCAAACGGACAGGGTATAGCACTGAAGCTTTCTTT
TRBJ2-7	TRBV27	NA	TRBD2	CASSSLAGFYEQYF	TGTGCCAGCAGTTCCCTAGCGGGGTTCTACGAGCAGTACTTC
TRBJ2-5	TRBV9	NA	TRBD2	CASSPGGGDIETQYF	TGTGCCAGCAGCCCCGGTGGGGGGGATATTGAGACCCAGTACTTC
TRBJ1-3	TRBV6-1	NA	NA	CASSEESGNTIYF	TGTGCCAGCAGTGAAGAATCTGGAAACACCATATATTTT
TRBJ2-3	TRBV29-1	few	NA	CSADLFLSTDTQYF	TGCAGCGCCGACCTTTTTCTAAGCACAGATACGCAGTATTTT
TRBJ2-7	TRBV6-2/TRBV6-3	NA	TRBD1	CASSYSRTGQGARGEQYF	TGTGCCAGCAGTTACTCGCGCACGGGACAGGGGGCGCGGGGGGAGCAGTACTTC
TRBJ2-3	TRBV18	NA	TRBD2	CASSPLAGFSDTQYF	TGTGCCAGCTCACCACTAGCGGGGTTCTCAGATACGCAGTATTTT
TRBJ1-3	TRBV7-8	NA	NA	CASSPRETEGNTIYF	TGTGCCAGCAGCCCTCGGGAGACCGAGGGCAACACCATATATTTT
TRBJ1-1	TRBV28	NA	NA	CASSGSLGAFF	TGTGCCAGCAGTGGATCACTGGGAGCTTTCTTT
TRBJ2-1	TRBV11-2	NA	NA	CASSLGSSLLNEQFF	TGTGCCAGCAGCCTCGGGTCCTCCCTACTCAATGAGCAGTTCTTC
TRBJ2-1	TRBV30	NA	NA	CAWSGGVSEQFF	TGTGCCTGGAGTGGGGGCGTTTCTGAGCAGTTCTTC
TRBJ1-1	TRBV6-2/TRBV6-3	NA	NA	CASRDRVNTEAFF	TGTGCCAGCAGAGACCGGGTTAACACTGAAGCTTTCTTT
TRBJ2-7	TRBV19	many	NA	CASSINPGAYEQYF	TGTGCCAGTAGTATTAACCCGGGGGCCTACGAGCAGTACTTC
TRBJ2-2	TRBV5-1	few	NA	CASSLRADTGELFF	TGCGCCAGCAGCTTGAGGGCAGACACCGGGGAGCTGTTTTTT
TRBJ2-5	TRBV9	NA	NA	CASSVDVRGVGETQYF	TGTGCCAGCAGCGTAGATGTCAGGGGGGTTGGGGAGACCCAGTACTTC